What follows are 24 T cell receptor beta chains derived from one specimen sequenced in a study of T cells in Graves' hyperthyroidism and ophthalmopathy. RNA transcripts provided the source from which TCR beta CDR3 regions were amplified. First-round RT-PCR targeting the TCR CDR3 was performed with the HTBI primer set. MiXCR, applied by TCRdb to the multiplex PCR reads, yields one record per CDR3 protein. The sample consists of over 400,000 distinct CDR3 sequences, roughly 14% of them appearing once. The sample taken for sequencing was blood. Receptors originate from a man between 18 and 29 years old with Graves' ophthalmopathy.

This chain uses TRBV6-2 or TRBV6-3 with TRBJ2-7; D is undetermined. The V gene's germline CDR1 is MNHEY and CDR2 SVGEGT. V dropped 4 bases and J dropped 3 bases, with 13 bases sitting between them. The CDR3 loop spans 14 amino acids. The CDR3 nucleotides read TGTGCCAGCAGTTCGACGGCGAGGTTCTACGAGCAGTACTTC. Its translation is CASSSTARFYEQYF.

This clonotype was detected only a few times. The rearrangement uses TRBV19 and TRBJ2-5; 11 bases fit TRBD2. The germline gives CDR1 LNHDA, CDR2 SQIVND (reference sequence). The CDR3 has 17 residues. The V and J ends lost 5 bases and 10 bases, in that order; junction bases with no gene match: 18. The CDR3: CASSWRADSGRAKGQYF. CDR3 nucleotide sequence: TGTGCCAGTAGTTGGAGGGCGGATAGCGGGAGGGCCAAGGGCCAGTACTTC.

The chain recombines TRBV27 with TRBJ1-2; the D gene is possibly TRBD1 (6 bases). The CDR3 loop spans 18 amino acids. Between the trimmed V and J ends, which lost 1 base and 4 bases, there was a span of 22 bases. CDR1 is MNHEY and CDR2 is SMNVEV in the germline V gene (reference sequence). CDR3: CASSLFGGYEGRFYGYTF. The CDR3 DNA is TGTGCCAGCAGTTTATTCGGGGGCTACGAGGGAAGGTTCTATGGCTACACCTTC.

This clonotype has at least ten counts. The chain joins TRBV18 to TRBJ2-7; 7 bases line up with TRBD2. V trimming: 6 bases; J trimming: 5 bases; junction bases outside the gene matches: 13. Germline-derived CDR1 and CDR2 are KGHSH and LQKENI. The CDR3 is made up of 15 amino acids. CDR3 coding DNA: TGTGCCAGCTCGCGGGGACTAACGGGAGGCGACGAGCAGTACTTC. Encoded protein: CASSRGLTGGDEQYF.

This clonotype was seen a handful of times. The rearrangement joins TRBV7-9 to TRBJ1-6; D possibly corresponds to TRBD1 (5 bases). This CDR3 is 15 amino acids long. The germline CDR1 and CDR2 sequences are SEHNR and FQNEAQ (reference sequence). Trimming cost V 5 bases and J 4 bases, with 12 bases left between them. The CDR3 coding sequence is TGTGCCAGCAGCGGGGGGGGAGGGTATAATTCACCCCTCCACTTT. It codes for CASSGGGGYNSPLHF.

This chain links TRBV6-1 with TRBJ2-6; D is possibly TRBD1 (5 bases). This CDR3 contains 13 residues. Germline CDR1 and CDR2: MNHNS and SASEGT. V was trimmed by 6 bases and J by 2 bases, leaving 5 bases between them. The chain's CDR3 is CASRGPGANVLTF. DNA for the CDR3: TGTGCCAGCAGGGGGCCTGGGGCCAACGTCCTGACTTTC.

A few counts support this clonotype. The chain is built from TRBV7-9 and TRBJ2-5; possibly TRBD2 for D (6 bases). This CDR3 has 13 residues. The germline V gene encodes CDR1 SEHNR and CDR2 FQNEAQ (reference sequence). Trimming took 5 bases from V and 4 from J, leaving 11 bases between them. As DNA, the CDR3 is TGTGCCAGCAGCCCGGGGGTTGGAGAGACCCAGTACTTC. Translated, it gives CASSPGVGETQYF.

This clonotype has just a few counts. V and J are TRBV24-1 and TRBJ1-2; D is ambiguous. The CDR3 runs 14 residues. The V end lost 9 bases, the J end lost 2 bases, and 15 bases lay between the germline ends. The germline V gene encodes CDR1 KGHDR and CDR2 SFDVKD. CDR3 region: CATDPSIKNYGYTF. The CDR3 nucleotides read TGTGCCACCGACCCATCGATTAAAAACTATGGCTACACCTTC.

Remarks on this clonotype: A much larger clone lies a single base off, so this may be a read error. J is TRBJ2-1 and V is TRBV18; D remains ambiguous. This CDR3 comprises 16 residues. The germline gives CDR1 KGHSH, CDR2 LQKENI. V lost 3 bases, J lost 12 bases, and 24 bases lay in between. The CDR3 DNA follows: TGTGCCAGCTCACCTAATGACCTCTCCCTCAACGGTGGGCAGTTCTTC. This gives the protein CASSPNDLSLNGGQFF. Using reference TRBV18 and TRBJ2-1 for the parts outside the CDR3, the full variable domain is NAGVMQNPRHLVRRRGQEARLRCSPMKGHSHVYWYRQLPEEGLKFMVYLQKENIIDESGMPKERFSAEFPKEGPSILRIQQVVRGDSAAYFCASSPNDLSLNGGQFFGPGTRLTVL.

This clonotype was detected only a few times. The CDR3 DNA reads as TGTGCCAGCAGCTTCGCCGGGGGATTTCCTATCACAGATACGCAGTATTTT. This gives the protein CASSFAGGFPITDTQYF. The chain has TRBV7-9 and TRBJ2-3; weak D call: TRBD2 (6 bases). The CDR3 spans 17 residues. V was pared by 3 bases and J by 2 bases, with 18 bases between. Looked up from germline, CDR1 is SEHNR and CDR2 is FQNEAQ (reference sequence).

This clonotype was detected many times. CDR3 amino acids: CASSLNRDYEQFF. The CDR3, as DNA: TGTGCCAGCAGCCTCAACAGGGACTATGAGCAGTTCTTC. The gene calls are TRBV7-3 and TRBJ2-1; possibly TRBD1 or TRBD2 for D (6 bases each). The germline V and J ends were trimmed by 5 bases and 8 bases, with 13 bases remaining between them. This CDR3 contains 13 residues. Germline loops: CDR1 SGHTA, CDR2 FQGTGA.

J is TRBJ1-4 and V is TRBV7-2; 7 bases agree with TRBD1. This CDR3 has 12 residues. Losses at the gene ends were 5 bases for V and 8 bases for J; bases not matched to a gene: 2. Germline V gene sequence: CDR1 SGHTA, CDR2 FQGNSA. The CDR3: CASSRGQEKLFF. As DNA, the CDR3 is TGTGCCAGCAGCAGGGGGCAGGAAAAACTGTTTTTT.

Ten or more counts support this clonotype. The chain combines TRBV3-1 with TRBJ2-5, with D maybe TRBD1 (6 bases). Trimming removed 5 bases from V and 3 bases from J, with 13 bases in between. Per germline, CDR1 LGHDT and CDR2 YNNKEL (reference sequence). This CDR3 is 14 amino acids long. The DNA for the CDR3 is TGTGCCAGCAGCTCCTGGGACATAGAAGAGACCCAGTACTTC. This gives the protein CASSSWDIEETQYF.

The chain carries TRBV4-1 and TRBJ1-5; 10 bases line up with TRBD1. The CDR3 has 15 amino acids. The germline V gene has CDR1 MGHRA and CDR2 YSYEKL. V was clipped by 6 bases and J by 6 bases; unmatched bases: 8. Here the CDR3 DNA reads TGCGCCAGCAGGCGGGACAGGGGAATCACTCAGCCCCAGCATTTT. Its protein product is CASRRDRGITQPQHF.

In regard to this clonotype: This may come from a read error, since a much larger clone is one base off. V usage is TRBV7-8 and J usage is TRBJ2-2, with D possibly matching TRBD2 (5 bases). Trimming stripped 8 bases from V and 3 bases from J, with 19 bases between. The CDR3 sequence is 16 residues long. CDR1 and CDR2 (germline): SGHVS, FQNEAQ. The DNA for the CDR3 is TGTGCCAGCCGTAAGGATGGAGGAGCGGACACCGGGGAGCTGTTTTTT. Translation: CASRKDGGADTGELFF.

This clonotype was picked up a small number of times. The rearrangement joins TRBV29-1 to TRBJ2-7; weak D call: TRBD2 (7 bases). The germline V gene encodes CDR1 SQVTM and CDR2 ANQGSEA. This CDR3 comprises 16 residues. V was pared by 5 bases and J by 6 bases, with 26 bases between. The CDR3 DNA reads as TGCAGCGTTTTGTGGCGGATCCATGGGGGGGCCGGCGAGCAGTACTTC. Its translation is CSVLWRIHGGAGEQYF.

The table lists this clonotype with many counts. The chain uses TRBV15 and TRBJ2-7, with D uncertain. This CDR3 region has 16 residues. V was shortened by 2 bases and J by 2 bases, with 16 bases between the two germline ends. Germline assignment: CDR1 LNHNV and CDR2 YYDKDF (reference sequence). The CDR3 DNA is TGTGCCACCAGCAGACAGAAACGAGGAAGACCCTACGAGCAGTACTTC. The encoded protein is CATSRQKRGRPYEQYF.

The chain uses TRBV5-1 and TRBJ2-1; D may be TRBD1 (6 bases). The V end lost 0 bases, the J end lost 7 bases, and 20 bases lay between the germline ends. The length of the CDR3 is 17 residues. Germline-derived CDR1 and CDR2 are SGHRS and YFSETQ. The CDR3 reads CASSLVLAGVPGNEQFF. CDR3 DNA sequence: TGCGCCAGCAGCTTGGTCCTTGCAGGGGTCCCGGGTAATGAGCAGTTCTTC.

This chain joins TRBV5-4 and TRBJ2-7; possible D gene TRBD2, 6 bases. The J call could be wrong; TRBJ2-1 is a better fit for the DNA end. Germline V CDR1 and CDR2: SGHNT, YYREEE (reference sequence). This CDR3 has 14 amino acids. CDR3 nucleotide sequence: TGTGCCAGCAGCTTGGGACTAGTCCAATACGAGCAGTTCTTC. Translation: CASSLGLVQYEQFF.

This clonotype has ten or more counts. The chain combines TRBV27 with TRBJ2-5; the match to TRBD2 covers 9 bases. Per the germline V gene, CDR1 is MNHEY and CDR2 is SMNVEV (reference sequence). The V gene end was trimmed by 2 bases and the J gene end by 3 bases; junction bases not matched to a gene: 10. There are 17 residues in the CDR3. The CDR3: CASSLDRREGGEETQYF. CDR3 sequence (DNA): TGTGCCAGCAGTTTAGACCGGCGGGAGGGTGGTGAAGAGACCCAGTACTTC.

This clonotype was found many times. CDR3 in DNA: TGTGCCAGCACTCTCTTTTGGGATGGCGAGCAGTACTTC. This sequence encodes CASTLFWDGEQYF. The chain couples TRBV2 to TRBJ2-7; D is uncertain. Trimming left V 7 bases short and J 6 bases short, with 16 bases between. In germline, CDR1 is SNHLY, CDR2 FYNNEI. This CDR3 is 13 amino acids long.

This clonotype has at least ten counts. The chain combines TRBV28 with TRBJ2-2; 8 bases are shared with TRBD1. Germline V CDR1 and CDR2: MDHEN, SYDVKM. With V trimmed by 6 bases and J by 5 bases, 5 bases remained unmatched. CDR3 length: 14 residues. DNA for the CDR3: TGTGCCAGCAGGGACAGGGTCCCTACCGGGGAGCTGTTTTTT. Translation gives CASRDRVPTGELFF.

This clonotype has a count of ten or more. This rearrangement joins TRBV10-3 to TRBJ2-7; D possibly corresponds to TRBD1 (6 bases). V shed 2 bases and J shed 2 bases, with 13 bases lying between them. CDR1 ENHRY and CDR2 SYGVKD come from the germline V gene. This CDR3 has 15 residues. This CDR3 reads CAISEPTGPTYEQYF. Here the CDR3 DNA reads TGTGCCATCAGTGAGCCTACAGGGCCTACCTACGAGCAGTACTTC.

This clonotype was counted only a few times. V gene TRBV10-3 combines with J gene TRBJ2-7; D is unresolved. CDR3 size: 14 residues. V was pared by 4 bases and J by 5 bases, with 15 bases between. Germline V CDR1 and CDR2: ENHRY, SYGVKD. The CDR3 region is CAISGAREVNEQYF. The CDR3 DNA is TGTGCCATCAGTGGGGCTAGGGAAGTAAACGAGCAGTACTTC.